Sequencing of this T cell receptor beta chain was carried out in a study of shared clonotypes between healthy human individuals (dated by TCRdb to 2018 to 2020). The study in broad terms: Three men and two women, aged 18 to 49 years, made up the cohort. Per donor, three plates each were used for CD4 naive and CD4 memory, two for CD8 naive, and one for CD8 memory. Blood TCR repertoires of about 5 healthy adults were deeply sequenced to estimate repertoire size and the extent of clonotype sharing between individuals. To increase sequencing depth and limit assay-specific biases, different laboratories used diverse techniques to prepare libraries and sequence TCR repertoires. Per donor, leukapheresis produced somewhere between about 0.94 and 9.5 billion PBMCs.

Findings and caveats that apply to the study as a whole: Compared with non-shared clonotypes, the clonotypes found in all four sorted-subset donors had higher generation probabilities. Incomplete sequencing was indicated by rarefaction of sorted-subset datasets, despite the large sequencing depth. Sampling was limited to blood, and TCR repertoires in tissue likely differ from TCR repertoires in blood. The genetic and exposure-history diversity represented was limited by the small number of donors. Sharing across several donors was observed for about 4.8% of naive CD4, 3% to 3.5% of naive CD8, 2% to 2.5% of memory CD4, and around 0.44% of memory CD8 clonotypes. Larger estimated clonotype richness was generally found for naive subsets than for memory subsets. Based on pairwise subsampling, the degree of clonotype sharing among donors was expected to be affected by sequencing depth.

CD8 naive samples were CD45RO-negative cells positively selected for CCR7, giving a CD45RA+CCR7+ population that excluded TemRA cells. The donors were healthy, HIV-negative adults with no recently reported acute infections or vaccinations. Every donor was a Caucasian adult living in Nashville, Tennessee, USA. Blood was obtained by leukapheresis, after which PBMCs were separated by Ficoll-Histopaque density gradient centrifugation and cryopreserved in liquid nitrogen vapor phase. Analytical flow cytometry was used to check the purity and quantity of each magnetically sorted T cell population. Each sorted fraction had its genomic DNA isolated and then quantified by UV absorbance on a Nanodrop 2000c. Using the deep immunoSEQ assay, multiplex PCR amplified TCR CDR3 regions from genomic DNA. Extracted genomic DNA from each cell subset was spread evenly across all wells of several immunoSEQ 96-well plates, with each plate serving as a replicate. For sorted subsets, 200 to 250 ng genomic DNA, equal to tens of thousands of T cell genomes, was loaded into each replicate PCR. Purified libraries were quantified with a Qubit 3.0 fluorometer, sized on a Bioanalyzer 2100, and re-quantified with the KAPA Library Quantification kit. Each immunoSEQ 96-well plate was sequenced on its own single-read 150-cycle Illumina NextSeq 550 flow cell. For the original study's pipeline: The immunoSEQ output contained only junctional sequences without quality scores, so filtering could not match that applied to full-length reads. Sequences were annotated with PyIR, a Python wrapper for IgBLAST v1.9, and V/J genes and CDR3 were assigned using IMGT germline references. Reads were removed for weak V/J assignments (E-value above 1e-6), missing CDR3, stop codons, out-of-frame junctions, or ambiguous translated residues. V3J clonotypes were defined as sequences sharing the same inferred V gene, J gene, and CDR3 amino acid sequence. The percentage overlap between two repertoires was calculated by dividing the number of shared unique clonotypes by the size of the smaller repertoire. RTK rarefaction, the Chao1 estimator, and Recon v2.1 estimates of unobserved clonotypes were used to assess repertoire richness. For all TCRbeta clonotypes obtained by the gDNA method from a few donors, generation probabilities were computed with OLGA. The immuneACCESS repertoire file appears here via TCRdb, limited to in-frame rearrangements. These files lack a portion of the clones; in checked studies, under half of the deficit traces to unresolved V genes, and the cause of the others is not known. The D gene and trimming were derived from the DNA, and the V and J assignments and clone size from that table. The sample table shows roughly 2.1 million clones, and about 93% are seen once. The ten most abundant clones make up 1.5% to 2% of the sample.

Note on this clone: It lacks a known antigen. Per-base qualities were not stored, and no clone one base away is much larger.

The CDR3 runs 14 amino acids, cysteine and phenylalanine included. Only CDR3 DNA is held: 42 bases, read in frame from base 1. V is pruned by 5 bases and J by 6 bases, leaving 8 bases of the junction without a gene match. The chain was built from TRBV23-1 and TRBJ1-2, and TRBD1 aligns with 8 junction nucleotides. TRBV23-1 is an open reading frame, and its role is uncertain. Sequenced material: naive CD8+ T cells from PBMCs. The cell subset or site label here, explained by the study, means: CD45RA+CCR7+. This receptor was identified in a man younger than 35 in good health. Some clones in this sample may be carry-over from other donors' samples. The CDR3 protein sequence reads: CASSAGARGHGYTF. DNA sequence: TGCGCCAGCAGTGCAGGGGCCAGGGGGCATGGCTACACCTTC.